Presented here are 32 T cell receptor beta chains from one specimen sequenced in a study of blood T cell repertoires in COVID-19. Assay used: immunoSEQ multiplex PCR; TCRdb lists only in-frame clones, some missing. Among about 56,000 clones listed, less than 90% were seen once. What was sequenced was peripheral blood. These receptors all stem from a man aged 60 to 69 with COVID-19, enrolled during active disease.

The genes are TRBV9 and TRBJ2-1; 12 positions match TRBD2. The trim removed 2 bases at V and 0 bases at J, leaving 6 bases unmatched. Germline lookup yields CDR1 SGDLS and CDR2 YYNGEE. The CDR3 runs to 18 residues. CDR3 amino acids: CASSVLAGGDRSYNEQFF. CDR3 nucleotides: TGTGCCAGCAGCGTTCTAGCGGGAGGGGACCGCTCCTACAATGAGCAGTTCTTC.

The chain links TRBV11-2 to TRBJ1-2; possible D gene TRBD1, 5 bases. V dropped 3 bases and J dropped 6 bases, with 8 bases sitting between them. The CDR3 sequence is 12 residues long. CDR1 is SGHAT and CDR2 is FQNNGV in the germline V gene. The CDR3 spells CASSFEQDGYTF. The CDR3 DNA reads TGTGCCAGCAGCTTTGAACAGGATGGCTACACCTTC.

This rearrangement joins TRBV6-1 to TRBJ1-5; 8 bases align to TRBD1. The ends lost 2 bases at V and 2 bases at J; junction bases unmatched: 5. The CDR3 covers 16 residues. Germline assignment: CDR1 MNHNS and CDR2 SASEGT. CDR3 region: CASSERNRGGNQPQHF. The CDR3 coding sequence is TGTGCCAGCAGTGAACGAAACAGGGGGGGCAATCAGCCCCAGCATTTT.

This chain links TRBV30 with TRBJ1-2; a weak D match, TRBD1 (5 bases). Germline loops: CDR1 GTSNPN, CDR2 SVGIG (reference sequence). The V end lost 7 bases, the J end lost 8 bases, and 23 bases lay between the germline ends. The CDR3 totals 14 residues. The CDR3 protein is CASTSGAGKTGYTF. In nucleotides, the CDR3 is TGTGCCTCCACTTCTGGGGCAGGGAAAACCGGCTACACCTTC.

This chain joins TRBV7-9 and TRBJ1-1; 8 bases map to TRBD1. Germline V gene sequence: CDR1 SEHNR, CDR2 FQNEAQ (reference sequence). The CDR3 spans 15 residues. The trim removed 2 bases at V and 4 bases at J, leaving 6 bases unmatched. The CDR3 is CASSLWTGLGTEAFF. The CDR3 DNA sequence: TGTGCCAGCAGCTTATGGACAGGGTTAGGCACTGAAGCTTTCTTT.

The chain combines TRBV3-1 (or the pseudogene TRBV3-2) with TRBJ2-1; 9 bases map to TRBD2. V trimming: 6 bases; J trimming: 5 bases; junction bases outside the gene matches: 8. The length of the CDR3 is 15 residues. Germline V gives CDR1 LGHDT, CDR2 YNNKEL (reference sequence). The CDR3 nucleotides read TGTGCCAGCAGACCTCCTAGCGGGGCCCACAATGAGCAGTTCTTC. Protein sequence: CASRPPSGAHNEQFF.

This chain connects TRBV5-1 to TRBJ2-3, with D uncertain. V lost 5 bases and J 0 bases, leaving 13 bases between the germline ends. Germline-derived CDR1 and CDR2 are SGHRS and YFSETQ. The CDR3 contains 15 residues. The CDR3 protein is CASRNSPQSTDTQYF. CDR3 coding DNA: TGCGCCAGCAGGAACAGCCCACAAAGCACAGATACGCAGTATTTT.

J is TRBJ2-7 and V is TRBV5-4; TRBD2 matches at 8 bases. Germline-derived CDR1 and CDR2 are SGHNT and YYREEE (reference sequence). V dropped 2 bases and J dropped 5; count of bases not matched to a gene: 3. The CDR3 consists of 13 residues. DNA for the CDR3: TGTGCCAGCAGCTTCAGCGGGAGCCACGAGCAGTACTTC. Translation: CASSFSGSHEQYF.

The J gene is TRBJ2-3, the V gene TRBV10-3, with D tentatively TRBD2 (6 bases). Germline V gives CDR1 ENHRY, CDR2 SYGVKD. V lost 0 bases to trimming and J lost 0 bases, with 10 bases between them. The CDR3 is 16 amino acids. CDR3 DNA: TGTGCCATCAGTGAGTCGGCGGGGCCTAGCACAGATACGCAGTATTTT. Protein: CAISESAGPSTDTQYF.

The CDR3 DNA is TGTGCCAGCAGCTTAGTCCAGGGTGATAATTCACCCCTCCACTTT. Translation gives CASSLVQGDNSPLHF. This chain links TRBV7-2 with TRBJ1-6; D might be TRBD1 (5 bases). Deletions cut 1 base from V and 5 bases from J, with 9 bases between. Germline V CDR1 and CDR2: SGHTA, FQGNSA. The CDR3 consists of 15 residues.

This chain uses TRBV18 with TRBJ1-5, with 12 bases identical to TRBD1. This CDR3 is 16 amino acids long. In germline, CDR1 is KGHSH, CDR2 LQKENI. V shed 6 bases, J shed 6 bases, and the junction held 9 bases outside the gene matches. The CDR3 region is CASSVTGTGGTQPQHF. DNA for the CDR3: TGTGCCAGCTCCGTTACCGGGACAGGGGGCACTCAGCCCCAGCATTTT.

The chain has TRBV12-2 and TRBJ1-3. TRBV12-2 is a pseudogene segment. This CDR3 comprises 18 residues. The CDR3 nucleotides are TGTGCAAGTCGCTTAGGTGTGGAGGTCGAAAGCTCTGGAAACACCATATATTTT. Translating it yields CASRLGVEVESSGNTIYF.

The chain recombines TRBV30 with TRBJ1-2, with D possibly being TRBD1 (5 bases). The CDR3 consists of 15 residues. V was pared by 5 bases and J by 0 bases, with 16 bases between. Germline-derived CDR1 and CDR2 are GTSNPN and SVGIG (reference sequence). The CDR3 DNA follows: TGTGCCTGGGACCCCAGCGGGGGAGCTAACTATGGCTACACCTTC. Translated, it gives CAWDPSGGANYGYTF.

V gene TRBV6-5 combines with J gene TRBJ2-3, with D unclear. The CDR3 loop spans 13 amino acids. Germline lookup yields CDR1 MNHEY and CDR2 SVGAGI. V was pared by 2 bases and J by 5 bases, with 8 bases between. The CDR3 DNA is TGTGCCAGCAGTTACGCACCCGGAGATACGCAGTATTTT. It yields the protein CASSYAPGDTQYF.

This clone appeared a single time. The V call is TRBV2, the J call TRBJ2-5, with 8 bases aligning to TRBD2. The CDR3 extends over 16 amino acids. Unmatched junction bases numbered 7, after V lost 4 bases and J lost 0 bases. Germline V gene sequence: CDR1 SNHLY, CDR2 FYNNEI. In nucleotides, the CDR3 is TGTGCCAGCAGTGCTGAAGCGGGAGCGTACCAAGAGACCCAGTACTTC. Its protein is CASSAEAGAYQETQYF.

The chain couples TRBV5-4 to TRBJ2-3; 11 nucleotides line up with TRBD2. V lost 9 bases to trimming and J lost 4 bases; unmatched junction nucleotides: 19. CDR1 SGHNT and CDR2 YYREEE come from the germline V gene (reference sequence). CDR3 length: 18 amino acids. The CDR3, as DNA: TGTGCCATCCTCCCCAGAAGCCCTCGGACTAGCGGGTCAGATACGCAGTATTTT. Protein sequence: CAILPRSPRTSGSDTQYF.

Only one count was recorded for this clone. The V call is TRBV6-1, the J call TRBJ2-4; 8 bases line up with TRBD1. The CDR3 extends over 19 amino acids. Trimming cost V 2 bases and J 1 base; bases outside gene matches: 13. Germline V gene sequence: CDR1 MNHNS, CDR2 SASEGT. CDR3 bases: TGTGCCAGCAGTGAAATGGCGGGACAGGCTTTGGAGGCCAAAAACATTCAGTACTTC. Translation gives CASSEMAGQALEAKNIQYF.

The chain uses TRBV29-1 and TRBJ1-2, with unresolved D. Germline CDR1 and CDR2: SQVTM and ANQGSEA. This CDR3 region has 12 residues. Between the trimmed V and J ends, which lost 3 bases and 4 bases, there was a span of 9 bases. Here the CDR3 reads CSVEEVRYGYTF. CDR3 in DNA: TGCAGCGTTGAGGAGGTTCGCTATGGCTACACCTTC.

This clone was observed once. The J gene is TRBJ1-6, the V gene TRBV2, with 7 bases that match TRBD1. The CDR3 has 15 amino acids. Germline V CDR1 and CDR2: SNHLY, FYNNEI. Germline trimming cut 1 base from V and 7 bases from J; bases unmatched to any gene: 4. The CDR3 region is CASSEEGTENSPLHF. The CDR3 DNA reads as TGTGCCAGCAGTGAAGAGGGGACAGAAAATTCACCCCTCCACTTT. Filled out from reference TRBV2 and TRBJ1-6, the complete variable domain reads EPEVTQTPSHQVTQMGQEVILRCVPISNHLYFYWYRQILGQKVEFLVSFYNNEISEKSEIFDDQFSVERPDGSNFTLKIRSTKLEDSAMYFCASSEEGTENSPLHFGNGTRLTVT.

This clone showed up just once. The chain links TRBV7-9 to TRBJ2-5, with D possibly TRBD1 on 5 matching bases. V was trimmed by 5 bases and J by 5 bases, leaving 18 bases between them. This CDR3 region has 15 residues. Germline CDR1 SEHNR, CDR2 FQNEAQ (reference sequence). The CDR3 reads CASSPSGYPGETQYF. CDR3 nucleotides: TGTGCCAGCAGCCCATCAGGGTATCCAGGGGAGACCCAGTACTTC. The full variable domain, completed using reference TRBV7-9 and TRBJ2-5, is DTGVSQNPRHKITKRGQNVTFRCDPISEHNRLYWYRQTLGQGPEFLTYFQNEAQLEKSRLLSDRFSAERPKGSFSTLEIQRTEQGDSAMYLCASSPSGYPGETQYFGPGTRLLVL.

The V and J genes are TRBV11-2 and TRBJ1-2; D call uncertain. The ends were cut back, 1 base at V and 7 bases at J, with 10 bases in the middle. CDR3 length: 13 residues. CDR1 and CDR2 from the germline V gene are SGHAT and FQNNGV. The CDR3 here is CASSLGSRFGYTF. DNA of the CDR3: TGTGCCAGCAGCTTAGGCTCCAGGTTTGGCTACACCTTC.

The gene calls are TRBV3-1 (or the pseudogene TRBV3-2) and TRBJ2-7; 9 bases map to TRBD2. J was trimmed by 7 bases and V by 10 bases; bases with no gene match: 14. Per germline, CDR1 LGHDT and CDR2 YNNKEL (reference sequence). CDR3 length: 14 residues. This CDR3 is CAIGLAGTGVEQYF. The CDR3 nucleotides are TGTGCCATAGGTCTAGCGGGAACGGGTGTGGAGCAGTACTTC.

This clone appeared once. The chain uses TRBV3-1 (or the pseudogene TRBV3-2) and TRBJ2-5, with D perhaps TRBD2 (7 bases). In germline, CDR1 is LGHDT, CDR2 YNNKEL (reference sequence). V lost 11 bases, J lost 2 bases, and 18 bases lay in between. CDR3 length equals 14 residues. CDR3 sequence: CASGEAGRQETQYF. CDR3 in DNA: TGTGCCTCAGGGGAAGCGGGAAGGCAAGAGACCCAGTACTTC.

Only one count was recorded for this clone. The chain carries TRBV27 and TRBJ1-1; perhaps TRBD1 as D (6 bases). The ends were cut back, 6 bases at V and 1 base at J, with 12 bases in the middle. This CDR3 has 14 residues. Germline loops: CDR1 MNHEY, CDR2 SMNVEV (reference sequence). CDR3 sequence (DNA): TGTGCCAGCAGGCCGGGACATACGAACACTGAAGCTTTCTTT. Residues: CASRPGHTNTEAFF.

This chain links TRBV6-5 with TRBJ1-3; possible D gene TRBD1, 5 bases. This CDR3 is 16 amino acids long. V dropped 3 bases and J dropped 0 bases, with 12 bases sitting between them. Germline assignment: CDR1 MNHEY and CDR2 SVGAGI. The CDR3 DNA follows: TGTGCCAGCAGTTATCTCTTGGGGGGCTCTGGAAACACCATATATTTT. It yields the protein CASSYLLGGSGNTIYF.

The chain recombines TRBV7-9 with TRBJ2-1; 13 bases fit TRBD2. Germline-derived CDR1 and CDR2 are SEHNR and FQNEAQ (reference sequence). This CDR3 is 18 amino acids long. V lost 5 bases and J lost 0; bases outside the gene matches: 7. This CDR3 is CASSTSRTSGSSYNEQFF. The CDR3 coding sequence is TGTGCCAGCAGCACGTCCCGGACTAGCGGGAGCTCCTACAATGAGCAGTTCTTC.

The chain recombines TRBV10-1 with TRBJ1-5; D ambiguous. The V gene lost 5 bases and the J gene lost 1 base, with 15 bases spanning the gap. Germline-derived CDR1 and CDR2 are WNHNN and SYGVQD (reference sequence). The CDR3 has 16 amino acids. CDR3 DNA sequence: TGCGCCAGCAGTCGGGGAGGCCTTGGGAGCAATCAGCCCCAGCATTTT. This translates into CASSRGGLGSNQPQHF.

V and J are TRBV24-1 and TRBJ1-2; unclear D gene. Looked up from germline, CDR1 is KGHDR and CDR2 is SFDVKD. Trimming stripped 4 bases from V and 5 bases from J, with 16 bases between. The CDR3 sequence is 15 residues long. Here the CDR3 DNA reads TGTGCCACCAGTGACCCCACCCCGGCGGGGTATGGCTACACCTTC. Protein product: CATSDPTPAGYGYTF.

V and J are TRBV28 and TRBJ2-1; 9 bases line up with TRBD1. From germline, CDR1 is MDHEN and CDR2 SYDVKM. CDR3 size: 16 residues. The V and J ends lost 5 bases and 3 bases, in that order; junction bases with no gene match: 8. This CDR3 reads CASSATPTGGYNEQFF. CDR3 bases: TGTGCCAGCAGTGCCACCCCGACAGGGGGCTACAATGAGCAGTTCTTC.

This sequence joins TRBV14 and TRBJ1-6; D is unclear. This CDR3 has 13 amino acids. Germline CDR1 SGHDN, CDR2 FVKESK. The germline V and J ends were trimmed by 4 bases and 9 bases, with 10 bases remaining between them. The CDR3 reads CASSPFRGSPLHF. The DNA for the CDR3 is TGTGCCAGCAGCCCGTTCCGGGGTTCACCCCTCCACTTT.

The table lists this clone with a few counts. Relative to the germline gene, one junction end is altered; a read error may explain this. J is TRBJ2-7 and V is TRBV4-1, with 8 bases lining up with TRBD1. Germline V lookup: CDR1 MGHRA, CDR2 YSYEKL. The CDR3 covers 13 residues. The CDR3 protein is CASSQDWRTGRSF. CDR3 nucleotides: TGCGCCAGCAGCCAAGATTGGAGGACAGGGAGATCCTTC.

The chain joins TRBV2 to TRBJ1-5, with D perhaps TRBD1 (5 bases). The CDR3 runs to 13 residues. Per germline, CDR1 SNHLY and CDR2 FYNNEI. Trimming shortened V by 7 bases and J by 7 bases, and 14 bases separated the two germline ends. CDR3 sequence (DNA): TGTGCCAGCATGTTTGGGGGGAGGCAGCCCCAGCATTTT. Its protein product is CASMFGGRQPQHF. The complete variable domain, with remaining parts taken from reference TRBV2 and TRBJ1-5, reads EPEVTQTPSHQVTQMGQEVILRCVPISNHLYFYWYRQILGQKVEFLVSFYNNEISEKSEIFDDQFSVERPDGSNFTLKIRSTKLEDSAMYFCASMFGGRQPQHFGDGTRLSIL.